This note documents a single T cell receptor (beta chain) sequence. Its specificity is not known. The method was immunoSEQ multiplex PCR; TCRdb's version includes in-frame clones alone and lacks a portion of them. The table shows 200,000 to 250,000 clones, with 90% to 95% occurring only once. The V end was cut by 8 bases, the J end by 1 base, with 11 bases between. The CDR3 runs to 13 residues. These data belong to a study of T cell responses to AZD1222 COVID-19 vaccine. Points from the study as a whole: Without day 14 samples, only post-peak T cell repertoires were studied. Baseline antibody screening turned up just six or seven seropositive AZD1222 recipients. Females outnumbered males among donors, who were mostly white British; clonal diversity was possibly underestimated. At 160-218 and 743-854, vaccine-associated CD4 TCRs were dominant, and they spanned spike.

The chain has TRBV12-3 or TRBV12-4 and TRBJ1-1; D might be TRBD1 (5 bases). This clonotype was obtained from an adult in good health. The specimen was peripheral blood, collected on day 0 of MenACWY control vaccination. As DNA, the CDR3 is TGTGCCAGCGGGTGGGACCCGAACACTGAAGCTTTCTTT. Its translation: CASGWDPNTEAFF.